This T cell receptor beta chain emerged from a study of blood T cells in healthy people across ages. Samples each had at least 5 micrograms of total RNA extracted. With V trimmed by 0 bases and J by 1 base, 6 bases remained unmatched. Germline CDR1 SGHDT, CDR2 YYEEEE. The CDR3 spans 17 residues. The second PCR ran about 6 to 12 cycles with a sample-barcoded 5' primer and J-beta primers. Each CDR3 protein is one row after TCRdb ran MiXCR on the 5' RACE reads. The sample holds some 1 million distinct CDR3 sequences, more than 35% seen once. This clonotype was sampled from an older woman in good health. This chain uses TRBV5-6 with TRBJ2-1; TRBD1 agrees at 8 bases. The sequencing sample was made of blood. The CDR3 loop reads CASSLAGTGPSYNEQFF. CDR3 DNA sequence: TGTGCCAGCAGCTTGGCGGGGACAGGTCCATCCTACAATGAGCAGTTCTTC.